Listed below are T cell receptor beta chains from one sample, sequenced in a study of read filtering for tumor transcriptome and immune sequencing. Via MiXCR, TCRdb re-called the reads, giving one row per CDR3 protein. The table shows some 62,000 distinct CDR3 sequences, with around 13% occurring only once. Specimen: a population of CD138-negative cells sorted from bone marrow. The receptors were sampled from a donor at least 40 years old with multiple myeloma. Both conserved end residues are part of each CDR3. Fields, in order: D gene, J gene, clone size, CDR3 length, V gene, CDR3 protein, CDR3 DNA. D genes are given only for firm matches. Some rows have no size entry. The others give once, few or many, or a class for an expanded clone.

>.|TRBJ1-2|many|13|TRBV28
CASSLGGWSGYTF
TGTGCCAGCAGTTTGGGGGGCTGGAGCGGCTACACCTTC
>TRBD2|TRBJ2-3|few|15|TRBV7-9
CASSQSGTSTDTQYF
TGTGCCAGCAGCCAAAGCGGGACTAGCACAGATACGCAGTATTTT
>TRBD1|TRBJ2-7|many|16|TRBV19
CASSTPGQGATYEQYF
TGTGCCAGTAGTACCCCCGGACAGGGGGCCACCTACGAGCAGTACTTC
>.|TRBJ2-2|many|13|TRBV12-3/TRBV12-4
CASSFQSAGELFF
TGTGCCAGCAGTTTCCAGAGCGCCGGGGAGCTGTTTTTT
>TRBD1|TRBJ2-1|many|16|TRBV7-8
CASSPGLSGQHNEQFF
TGTGCCAGCAGCCCCGGGCTCTCGGGACAGCACAATGAGCAGTTCTTC
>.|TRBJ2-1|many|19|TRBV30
CAWIPKIRSGRSSYNEQFF
TGTGCCTGGATCCCCAAAATTCGAAGCGGGCGGAGCTCCTACAATGAGCAGTTCTTC
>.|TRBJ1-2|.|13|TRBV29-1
CSVGSPGNYGYTF
TGCAGCGTTGGTTCCCCAGGGAACTATGGCTACACCTTC
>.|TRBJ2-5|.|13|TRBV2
CASSVSPGGTQYF
TGTGCCAGCAGTGTCTCCCCCGGTGGGACCCAGTACTTC
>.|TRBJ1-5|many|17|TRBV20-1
CSARLDSEVQINQPQHF
TGCAGTGCCCGACTCGACAGTGAAGTACAAATAAATCAGCCCCAGCATTTT
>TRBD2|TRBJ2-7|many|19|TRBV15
CATSRDLIDLAGGPHEQYF
TGTGCCACCAGCAGAGACCTTATTGACTTAGCGGGAGGGCCCCACGAGCAGTACTTC
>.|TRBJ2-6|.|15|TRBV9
CASSIALSGANVLTF
TGTGCCAGCAGCATAGCCCTCTCTGGGGCCAACGTCCTGACTTTC
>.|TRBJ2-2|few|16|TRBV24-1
CATSDLATSNTGELFF
TGTGCCACCAGTGATTTGGCTACTTCTAACACCGGGGAGCTGTTTTTT
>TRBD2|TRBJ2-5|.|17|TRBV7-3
CASSPGTSLPQFETQYF
TGTGCCAGCAGTCCCGGGACTAGCCTCCCCCAATTTGAGACCCAGTACTTC
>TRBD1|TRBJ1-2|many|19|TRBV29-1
CSGQLGGQGQGATNYGYTF
TGCAGCGGTCAACTGGGGGGGCAAGGACAGGGGGCGACTAACTATGGCTACACCTTC
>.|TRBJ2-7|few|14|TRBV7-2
CASSSRAKPYEQYF
TGTGCCAGCAGCTCCCGCGCGAAGCCCTACGAGCAGTACTTC
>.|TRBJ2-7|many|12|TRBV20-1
CSARTRVRGQYF
TGCAGTGCTAGGACTAGAGTACGAGGGCAGTACTTC
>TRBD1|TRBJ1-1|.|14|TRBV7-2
CASSFSTGPTEAFF
TGTGCCAGCAGCTTTTCGACAGGGCCCACTGAAGCTTTCTTT
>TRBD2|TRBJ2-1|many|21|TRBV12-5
CASGFRAIPGLAGGDGNEQFF
TGTGCTAGTGGTTTTAGGGCCATACCGGGACTAGCGGGAGGAGATGGGAATGAGCAGTTCTTC
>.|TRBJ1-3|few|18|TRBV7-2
CASSHYSGTGSSGNTIYF
TGTGCCAGCAGCCACTACTCCGGGACGGGGAGCTCTGGAAACACCATATATTTT
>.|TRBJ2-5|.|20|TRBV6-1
CASSEVGGDNFQGVLETQYF
TGTGCCAGCAGTGAAGTGGGCGGGGACAACTTCCAGGGGGTATTGGAGACCCAGTACTTC
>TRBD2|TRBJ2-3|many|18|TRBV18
CASSPVRSSGTTTDTQYF
TGTGCCAGCTCACCGGTCAGGAGTAGCGGGACAACCACAGATACGCAGTATTTT
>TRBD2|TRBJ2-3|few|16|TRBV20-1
CSARSRRAGGGDTQYF
TGCAGTGCTAGAAGCCGGAGAGCGGGAGGGGGAGATACGCAGTATTTT
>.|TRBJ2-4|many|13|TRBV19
CASSARTGTREYF
TGTGCCAGTAGTGCACGCACCGGGACCCGAGAGTACTTC
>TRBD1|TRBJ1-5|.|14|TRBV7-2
CASSYPDRGQPQHF
TGTGCCAGCAGCTACCCGGACAGGGGTCAGCCCCAGCATTTT
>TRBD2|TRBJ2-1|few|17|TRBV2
CASRENPGLADNNEQFF
TGTGCCAGCAGGGAAAATCCGGGACTAGCGGATAACAATGAGCAGTTCTTC
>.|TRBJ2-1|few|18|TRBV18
CASSKGPKGLSGNNEQFF
TGTGCCAGCTCAAAAGGCCCTAAGGGGCTAAGTGGTAACAATGAGCAGTTCTTC
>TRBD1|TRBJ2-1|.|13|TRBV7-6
CASSQGAHNEQFF
TGTGCCAGCAGCCAGGGGGCCCACAATGAGCAGTTCTTC
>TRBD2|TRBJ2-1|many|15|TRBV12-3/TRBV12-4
CASSRGLAGEVEQFF
TGTGCCAGCAGTCGGGGACTAGCGGGAGAAGTTGAGCAGTTCTTC
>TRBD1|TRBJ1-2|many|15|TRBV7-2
CASSPTGQGYYGYTF
TGTGCCAGCAGCCCTACGGGACAGGGGTACTATGGCTACACCTTC
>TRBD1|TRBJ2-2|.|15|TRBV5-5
CASSYGTGSTGELFF
TGTGCCAGCAGCTACGGGACAGGGAGCACCGGGGAGCTGTTTTTT
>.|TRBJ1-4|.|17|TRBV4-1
CASSQRLAGDVNEKLFF
TGCGCCAGCAGCCAAAGATTGGCCGGGGATGTTAATGAAAAACTGTTTTTT
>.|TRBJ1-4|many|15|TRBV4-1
CASSQARTENEKLFF
TGCGCCAGCAGCCAAGCAAGGACAGAGAATGAAAAACTGTTTTTT
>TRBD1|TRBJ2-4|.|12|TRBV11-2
CASRDRAPIQYF
TGTGCCAGCAGAGACAGGGCCCCCATTCAGTACTTC
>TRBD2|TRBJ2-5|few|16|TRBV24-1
CATSDSSGDAEETQYF
TGTGCCACCAGTGATTCTAGCGGGGACGCGGAAGAGACCCAGTACTTC
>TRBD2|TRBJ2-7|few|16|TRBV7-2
CASSLGTSGRSYEQYF
TGTGCCAGCAGCTTGGGGACTAGCGGGAGATCCTACGAGCAGTACTTC
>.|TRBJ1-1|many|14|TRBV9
CASSPPRTNTEAFF
TGTGCCAGCAGCCCCCCCAGGACGAACACTGAAGCTTTCTTT
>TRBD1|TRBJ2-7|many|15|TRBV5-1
CASSPGTGTPYEQYF
TGCGCCAGCAGCCCCGGGACAGGGACCCCCTACGAGCAGTACTTC
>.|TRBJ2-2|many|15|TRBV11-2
CASSRRVGNTGELFF
TGTGCCAGCAGCCGAAGGGTGGGGAACACCGGGGAGCTGTTTTTT
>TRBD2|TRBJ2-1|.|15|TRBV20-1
CSAGGTSGRRNEQFF
TGCAGTGCAGGGGGGACTAGCGGGAGGCGGAATGAGCAGTTCTTC
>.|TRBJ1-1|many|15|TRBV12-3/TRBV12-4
CASRLSRDSGTEAFF
TGTGCCAGCAGACTAAGCCGAGATTCGGGGACTGAAGCTTTCTTT
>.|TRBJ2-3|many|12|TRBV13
CASSLDWDTQYF
TGTGCCAGCAGCTTAGATTGGGATACGCAGTATTTT
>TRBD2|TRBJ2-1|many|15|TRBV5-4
CASSLDGGSNNEQFF
TGTGCCAGCAGCTTGGACGGCGGGAGCAACAATGAGCAGTTCTTC